This record concerns one T cell receptor (beta chain) sequence. The antigen is unknown. The source of the sample is a study of graft-versus-host responses after intestinal transplantation. Study information: Following induction with anti-thymocyte globulin, all recipients were given tacrolimus and steroids for two to three years.

The table came from immunoSEQ multiplex PCR; TCRdb's copy has only in-frame clones and leaves some out. The sample records about 96,000 clones, 80% to 95% being singletons. Study-wide results and caveats: Some GvH clones appeared in ileal mucosa or blood before recipient bone marrow.

CDR1 is SNHLY, CDR2 FYNNEI, per germline. V was clipped by 1 base and J by 8 bases, with 17 bases between them. The CDR3 runs to 15 residues. Sequencing used unstimulated CD4+ T cells sorted from spleen or lymph node cells, obtained before intestinal transplant. This chain links TRBV2 with TRBJ1-2; D perhaps matches TRBD1 (6 bases). The TCR comes from a human donor who received an intestinal transplant. CDR3 DNA: TGTGCCAGCAGTGAAGGAGGAAGGTGGGGGCACGGCTACACCTTC. Amino acid sequence: CASSEGGRWGHGYTF.